This T cell receptor (beta chain) was identified during a study of a mutant IDH1 vaccine in newly diagnosed glioma. Across the whole study: Eight vaccinations went to patients in weeks 1, 3, 5, 7, 11, 15, 19, 23. Vaccines were first given 4-6 weeks after radiotherapy alone, or with temozolomide cycles. Overall study results and limits: Pseudoprogression looked unconnected to shifts in top peripheral T cell clonotypes.

In the case of this clone: Antigen specificity is unknown.

This sample's time point: week 11, during vaccination. Each vaccine dose was 300 ug of mutant IDH1 20-mer peptide, with topical imiquimod. CDR1 SEHNR and CDR2 FQNEAQ come from the germline V gene (reference sequence). This CDR3 is built from 16 residues. V shed 3 bases and J 5 bases; nucleotides not matched to a gene: 9. The assay was immunoSEQ multiplex PCR, and TCRdb's table has in-frame clones only and misses some. The sample holds some 60,000 clones; about 84% are singletons and the top ten take around 3.5%. The TCR sequence derives from a man in his thirties or forties with glioma. The source material was PBMCs, sampled from a glioma patient whose treatment included an IDH1 peptide vaccine. This chain connects TRBV7-9 to TRBJ1-4; 7 nucleotides line up with TRBD1. The CDR3 DNA sequence: TGTGCCAGCAGCTTCCCCAGGGGGGGGGCAAATGAAAAACTGTTTTTT. Residues: CASSFPRGGANEKLFF.